This T cell receptor (beta chain) was retrieved from a study of regulatory T cells in long-lasting Graves disease. Assembly of TCR beta libraries relied on iRepertoire HTBI primers together with Arm-PCR of CDR3 regions. TCRdb used MiXCR to reprocess the multiplex PCR reads, holding one entry per CDR3 protein. The sample has some 450,000 distinct CDR3 sequences, about a sixth seen once; the top ten hold roughly 10%. The time point: newly diagnosed GD, antithyroid drugs for less than 3 months. From RNA extracted from PBMCs, the TCR library was made. CDR3 length equals 15 residues. CDR1 and CDR2 (germline): SGHRS, YFSETQ. V lost 0 bases to trimming and J lost 6 bases, with 15 bases between them. This clonotype was seen ten or more times. The sample also formed part of further work on T cells in Graves' hyperthyroidism and ophthalmopathy.

The TCR comes from a woman aged 25-40 years with Graves disease. The chain employs TRBV5-1 and TRBJ1-2, with D possibly TRBD1 on 6 matching bases. The source material was peripheral blood mononuclear cells (PBMCs), sampled at new diagnosis, from a patient treated with antithyroid drugs. CDR3 coding DNA: TGCGCCAGCAGCTTGGAATCGACAGGAGGGGATGGCTACACCTTC. Encoded protein: CASSLESTGGDGYTF.